This T cell receptor (beta chain) was sequenced for a study of T cells in Graves' hyperthyroidism and ophthalmopathy. Germline lookup yields CDR1 MNHEY and CDR2 SVGAGI. The CDR3 totals 14 residues. TCR beta CDR3 regions were amplified from RNA transcripts. The HTBI set primed first-round TCR CDR3 RT-PCR. From the multiplex PCR reads, TCRdb called clonotypes with MiXCR, one entry per CDR3 protein. The table shows 300,000 to 400,000 distinct CDR3 sequences, with roughly 13% occurring only once. This clonotype was found many times. The germline gene is not matched at one end of the junction; a read error may be the cause.

The sequenced sample consisted of blood. The TCR sequence derives from a woman in her sixties or seventies with Graves' hyperthyroidism. The rearrangement links TRBV6-5 to TRBJ1-1; TRBD1 is a possible D gene (5 bases). DNA of the CDR3: TGTGCCAGCAGTTACAGGGGAAGAAACAGTGAAGCTTTCTTT. Its translation: CASSYRGRNSEAFF.